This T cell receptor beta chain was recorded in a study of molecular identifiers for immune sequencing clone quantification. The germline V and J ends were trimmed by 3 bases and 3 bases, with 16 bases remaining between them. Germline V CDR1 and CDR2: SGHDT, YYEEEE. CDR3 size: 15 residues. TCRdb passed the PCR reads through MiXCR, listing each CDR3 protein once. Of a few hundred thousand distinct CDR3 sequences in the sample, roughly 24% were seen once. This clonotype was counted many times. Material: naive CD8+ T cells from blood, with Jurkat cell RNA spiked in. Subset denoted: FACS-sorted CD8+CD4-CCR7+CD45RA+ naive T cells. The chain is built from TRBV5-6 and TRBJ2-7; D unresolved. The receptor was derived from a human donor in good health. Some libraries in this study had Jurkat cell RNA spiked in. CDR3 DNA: TGTGCCAGCAGCTCATCGACCCGGACGCACTACGAGCAGTACTTC. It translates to CASSSSTRTHYEQYF. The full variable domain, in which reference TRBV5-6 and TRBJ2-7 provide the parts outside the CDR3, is DAGVTQSPTHLIKTRGQQVTLRCSPKSGHDTVSWYQQALGQGPQFIFQYYEEEERQRGNFPDRFSGHQFPNYSSELNVNALLLGDSALYLCASSSSTRTHYEQYFGPGTRLTVT.